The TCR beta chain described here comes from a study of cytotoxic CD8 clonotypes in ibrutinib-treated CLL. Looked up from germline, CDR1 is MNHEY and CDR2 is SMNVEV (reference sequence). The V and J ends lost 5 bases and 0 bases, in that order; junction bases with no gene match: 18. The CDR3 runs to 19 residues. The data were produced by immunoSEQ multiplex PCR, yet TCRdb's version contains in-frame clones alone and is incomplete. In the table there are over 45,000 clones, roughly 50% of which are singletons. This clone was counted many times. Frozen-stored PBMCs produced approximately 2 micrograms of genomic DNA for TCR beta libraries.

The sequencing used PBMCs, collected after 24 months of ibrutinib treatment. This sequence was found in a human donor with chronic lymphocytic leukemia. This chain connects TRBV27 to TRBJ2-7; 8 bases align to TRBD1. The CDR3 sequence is CASSPYPIVLTGDSYEQYV. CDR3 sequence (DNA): TGTGCCAGCAGTCCCTACCCCATCGTTTTGACAGGGGACTCCTACGAGCAGTACGTC.